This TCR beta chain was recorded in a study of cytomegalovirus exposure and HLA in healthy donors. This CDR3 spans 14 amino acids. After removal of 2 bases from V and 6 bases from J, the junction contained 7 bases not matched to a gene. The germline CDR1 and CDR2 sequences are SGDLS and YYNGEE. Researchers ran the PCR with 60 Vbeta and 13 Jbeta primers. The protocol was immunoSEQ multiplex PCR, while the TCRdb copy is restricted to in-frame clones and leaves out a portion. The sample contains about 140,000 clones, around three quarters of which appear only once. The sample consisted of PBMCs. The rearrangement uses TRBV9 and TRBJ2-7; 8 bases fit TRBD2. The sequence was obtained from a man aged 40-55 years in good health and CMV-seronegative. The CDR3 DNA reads TGTGCCAGCAGCGTTGGACCGGGAGGGGCCGAGCAGTACTTC. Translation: CASSVGPGGAEQYF.